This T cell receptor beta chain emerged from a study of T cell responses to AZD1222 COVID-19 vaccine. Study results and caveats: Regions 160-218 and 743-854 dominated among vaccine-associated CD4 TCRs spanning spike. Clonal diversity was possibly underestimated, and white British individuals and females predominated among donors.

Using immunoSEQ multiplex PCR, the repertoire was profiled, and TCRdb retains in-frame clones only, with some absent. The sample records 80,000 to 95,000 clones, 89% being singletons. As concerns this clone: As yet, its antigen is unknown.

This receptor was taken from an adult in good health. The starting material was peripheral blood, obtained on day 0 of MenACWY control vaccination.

The DNA of the CDR3 is TGTGCCAGCAGTTTACGGGTCGAGGCTAGCGCGTACGAGCAGTACTTC. This gives the protein CASSLRVEASAYEQYF. This sequence joins TRBV28 and TRBJ2-7; perhaps TRBD2 as D (6 bases). V lost 2 bases and J 4 bases, leaving 18 bases between the germline ends. The germline gives CDR1 MDHEN, CDR2 SYDVKM. The CDR3 consists of 16 residues.